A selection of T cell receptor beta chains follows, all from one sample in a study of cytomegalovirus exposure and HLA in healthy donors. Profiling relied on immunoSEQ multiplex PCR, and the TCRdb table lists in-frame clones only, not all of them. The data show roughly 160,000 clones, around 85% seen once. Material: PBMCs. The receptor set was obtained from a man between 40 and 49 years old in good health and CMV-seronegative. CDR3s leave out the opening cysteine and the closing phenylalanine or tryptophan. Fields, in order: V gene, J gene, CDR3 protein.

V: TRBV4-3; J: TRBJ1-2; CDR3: ASSQDMGQGIYGYT
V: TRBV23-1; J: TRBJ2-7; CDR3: ATNLTGADYEQY
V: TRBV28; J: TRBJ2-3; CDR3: ASSSGQTSDTQY
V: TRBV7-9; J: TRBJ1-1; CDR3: ASSTRDTENTEAF
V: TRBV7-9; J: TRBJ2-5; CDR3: ASSGTGEETQY
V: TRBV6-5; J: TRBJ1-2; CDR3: ASSRGSEGSGYT
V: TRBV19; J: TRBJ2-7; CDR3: ASSIGRDRGHEQY
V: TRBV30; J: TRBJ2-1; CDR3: AWSAKLEQF
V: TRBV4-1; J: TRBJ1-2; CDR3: ASSRITGEVNYGYT
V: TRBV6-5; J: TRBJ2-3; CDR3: ASSRTLLGTDTQY
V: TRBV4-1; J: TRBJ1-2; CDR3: ASRGLGYGYT
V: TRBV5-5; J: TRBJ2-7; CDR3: ASSPTGGLSYEQY
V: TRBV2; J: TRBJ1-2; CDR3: ASSEDRGQNGGYT
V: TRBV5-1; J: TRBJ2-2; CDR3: ASSPQGQAMAGELF
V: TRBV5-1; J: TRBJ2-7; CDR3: ASSPGTGLIYEQY
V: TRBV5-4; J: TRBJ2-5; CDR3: ASSPGLAGGPETQY
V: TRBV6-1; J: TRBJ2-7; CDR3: ASGQGFSYEQY
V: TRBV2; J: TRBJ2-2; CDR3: ASNWGGGTGELF
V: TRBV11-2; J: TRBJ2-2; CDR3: ASSLLAGGLTGELF
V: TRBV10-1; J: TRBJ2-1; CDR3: ASATSGGRNEQF
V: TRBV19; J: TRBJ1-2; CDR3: ASSIHSSANYGYT
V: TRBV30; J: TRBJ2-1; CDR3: AWSETGAYNEQF
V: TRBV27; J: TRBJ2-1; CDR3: ASRTIFRGGLGDEQF
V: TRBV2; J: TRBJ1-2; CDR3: ASTPGQGHGYT
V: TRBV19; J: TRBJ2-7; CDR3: ASSIGDRGTYEQY
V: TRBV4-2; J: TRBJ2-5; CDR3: ASSQEYPSGGAQGETQY
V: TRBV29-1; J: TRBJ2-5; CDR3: SVGRDSLRAGTQY
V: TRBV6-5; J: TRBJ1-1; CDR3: ASRDIKAEAF
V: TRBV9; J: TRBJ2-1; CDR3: ASRGDSYISEQF
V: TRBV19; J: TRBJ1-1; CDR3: ASSIRGALNPEAF